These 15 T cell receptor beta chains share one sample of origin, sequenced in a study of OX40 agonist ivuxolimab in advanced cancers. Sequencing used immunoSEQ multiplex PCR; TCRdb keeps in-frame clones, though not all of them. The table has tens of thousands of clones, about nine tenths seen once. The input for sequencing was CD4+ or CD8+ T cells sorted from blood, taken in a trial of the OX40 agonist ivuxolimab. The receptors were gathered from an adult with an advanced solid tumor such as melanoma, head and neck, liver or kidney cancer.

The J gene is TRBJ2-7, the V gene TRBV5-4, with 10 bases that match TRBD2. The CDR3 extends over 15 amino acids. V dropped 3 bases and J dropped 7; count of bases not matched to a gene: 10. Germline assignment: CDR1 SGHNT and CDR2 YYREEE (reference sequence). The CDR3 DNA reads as TGTGCCAGCAGCTCCGGTAGGCTAGCGGGAGTAGAGCAGTACTTC. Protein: CASSSGRLAGVEQYF.

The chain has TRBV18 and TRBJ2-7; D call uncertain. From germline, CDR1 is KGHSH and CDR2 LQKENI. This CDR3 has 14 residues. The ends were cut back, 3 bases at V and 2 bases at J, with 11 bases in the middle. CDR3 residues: CASSPSDGTYEQYF. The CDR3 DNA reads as TGTGCCAGCTCACCCTCGGACGGAACCTACGAGCAGTACTTC.

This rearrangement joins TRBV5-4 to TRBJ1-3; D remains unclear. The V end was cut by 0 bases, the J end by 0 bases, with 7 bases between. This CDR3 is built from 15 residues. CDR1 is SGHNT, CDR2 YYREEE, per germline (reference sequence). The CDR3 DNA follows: TGTGCCAGCAGCTTGGGGTCTAGCTCTGGAAACACCATATATTTT. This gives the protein CASSLGSSSGNTIYF.

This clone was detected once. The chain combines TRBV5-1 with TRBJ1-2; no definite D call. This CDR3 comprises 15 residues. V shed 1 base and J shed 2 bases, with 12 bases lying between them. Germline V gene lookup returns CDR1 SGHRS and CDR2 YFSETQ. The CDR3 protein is CASSLYTNYNYGYTF. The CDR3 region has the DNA TGCGCCAGCAGCTTGTATACAAATTACAACTATGGCTACACCTTC.

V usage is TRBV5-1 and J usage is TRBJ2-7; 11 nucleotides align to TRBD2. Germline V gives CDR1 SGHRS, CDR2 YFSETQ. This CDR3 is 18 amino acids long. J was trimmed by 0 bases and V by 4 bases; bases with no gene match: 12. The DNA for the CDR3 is TGCGCCAGCAGCCAACCGGGACTAGCGGATGGTTACTCCTACGAGCAGTACTTC. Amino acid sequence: CASSQPGLADGYSYEQYF.

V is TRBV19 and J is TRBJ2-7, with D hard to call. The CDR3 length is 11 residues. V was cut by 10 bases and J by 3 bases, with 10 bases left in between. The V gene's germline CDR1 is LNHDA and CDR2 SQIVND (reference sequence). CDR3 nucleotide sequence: TGTGCCACCGGCGACCTCTACGAGCAGTACTTC. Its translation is CATGDLYEQYF.

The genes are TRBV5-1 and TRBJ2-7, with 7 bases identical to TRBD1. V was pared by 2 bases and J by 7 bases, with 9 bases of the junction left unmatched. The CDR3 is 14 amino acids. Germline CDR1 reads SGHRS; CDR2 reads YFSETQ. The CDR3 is CASSFRGPEGEQYF. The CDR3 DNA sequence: TGCGCCAGCAGCTTTAGGGGGCCTGAGGGGGAGCAGTACTTC. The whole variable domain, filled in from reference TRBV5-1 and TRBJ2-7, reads KAGVTQTPRYLIKTRGQQVTLSCSPISGHRSVSWYQQTPGQGLQFLFEYFSETQRNKGNFPGRFSGRQFSNSRSEMNVSTLELGDSALYLCASSFRGPEGEQYFGPGTRLTVT.

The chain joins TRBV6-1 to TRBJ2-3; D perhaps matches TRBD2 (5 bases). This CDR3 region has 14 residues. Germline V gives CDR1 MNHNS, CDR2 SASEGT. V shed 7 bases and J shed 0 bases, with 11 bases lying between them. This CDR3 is CASTPSFSTDTQYF. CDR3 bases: TGTGCCAGCACCCCTAGCTTTAGCACAGATACGCAGTATTTT.

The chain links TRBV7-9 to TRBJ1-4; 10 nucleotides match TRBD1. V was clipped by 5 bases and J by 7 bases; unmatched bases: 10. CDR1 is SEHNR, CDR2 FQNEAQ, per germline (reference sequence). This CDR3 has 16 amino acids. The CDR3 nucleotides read TGTGCCAGCAGCCCCAAAAAGACAGGGGGCCGTGAAAAACTGTTTTTT. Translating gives CASSPKKTGGREKLFF.

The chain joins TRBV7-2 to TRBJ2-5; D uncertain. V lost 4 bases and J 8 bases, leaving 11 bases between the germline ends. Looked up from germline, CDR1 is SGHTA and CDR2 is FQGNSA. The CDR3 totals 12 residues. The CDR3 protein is CASSYPVGTQYF. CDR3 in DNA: TGTGCCAGCAGCTACCCGGTGGGTACCCAGTACTTC.

DNA of the CDR3: TGTGCCAGCAGCTTAGAGGGTATTAGCGTCTACGAGCAGTACTTC. Translated, it gives CASSLEGISVYEQYF. The J gene is TRBJ2-7, the V gene TRBV11-2; D is possibly TRBD2 (5 bases). Germline V CDR1 and CDR2: SGHAT, FQNNGV. V lost 0 bases to trimming and J lost 3 bases, with 12 bases between them. The CDR3 has 15 residues.

This chain's CDR3 is CASSPPSVPSGQETQYF. CDR3 DNA sequence: TGTGCCAGCTCACCACCGTCGGTTCCTAGCGGACAAGAGACCCAGTACTTC. The chain recombines TRBV18 with TRBJ2-5; 7 nucleotides match TRBD2. CDR1 is KGHSH and CDR2 is LQKENI in the germline V gene. CDR3 length: 17 residues. J lost 2 bases, V lost 0 bases, and 9 bases had no gene match. Looking up the rest from reference TRBV18 and TRBJ2-5 gives the full variable domain: NAGVMQNPRHLVRRRGQEARLRCSPMKGHSHVYWYRQLPEEGLKFMVYLQKENIIDESGMPKERFSAEFPKEGPSILRIQQVVRGDSAAYFCASSPPSVPSGQETQYFGPGTRLLVL.

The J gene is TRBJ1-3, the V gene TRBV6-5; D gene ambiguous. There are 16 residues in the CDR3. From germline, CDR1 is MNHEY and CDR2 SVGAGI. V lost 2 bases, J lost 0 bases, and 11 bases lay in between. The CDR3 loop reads CASSYIAPHSGNTIYF. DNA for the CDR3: TGTGCCAGCAGTTACATTGCGCCACACTCTGGAAACACCATATATTTT.

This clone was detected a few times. The CDR3 is CASTHLAGVYNEQFF. In DNA, the CDR3 is TGTGCCAGTACCCATCTAGCGGGAGTCTACAATGAGCAGTTCTTC. The chain links TRBV19 to TRBJ2-1, with TRBD2 matching 10 bases. V lost 7 bases, J lost 3 bases, and 6 bases stayed unmatched. There are 15 residues in the CDR3. Per germline, CDR1 LNHDA and CDR2 SQIVND (reference sequence).

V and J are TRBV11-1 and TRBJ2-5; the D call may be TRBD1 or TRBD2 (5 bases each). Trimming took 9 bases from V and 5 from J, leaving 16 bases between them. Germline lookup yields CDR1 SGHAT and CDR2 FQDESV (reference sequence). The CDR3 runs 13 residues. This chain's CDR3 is CASEGLVGETQYF. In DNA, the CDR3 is TGTGCCAGTGAGGGGCTAGTAGGGGAGACCCAGTACTTC.